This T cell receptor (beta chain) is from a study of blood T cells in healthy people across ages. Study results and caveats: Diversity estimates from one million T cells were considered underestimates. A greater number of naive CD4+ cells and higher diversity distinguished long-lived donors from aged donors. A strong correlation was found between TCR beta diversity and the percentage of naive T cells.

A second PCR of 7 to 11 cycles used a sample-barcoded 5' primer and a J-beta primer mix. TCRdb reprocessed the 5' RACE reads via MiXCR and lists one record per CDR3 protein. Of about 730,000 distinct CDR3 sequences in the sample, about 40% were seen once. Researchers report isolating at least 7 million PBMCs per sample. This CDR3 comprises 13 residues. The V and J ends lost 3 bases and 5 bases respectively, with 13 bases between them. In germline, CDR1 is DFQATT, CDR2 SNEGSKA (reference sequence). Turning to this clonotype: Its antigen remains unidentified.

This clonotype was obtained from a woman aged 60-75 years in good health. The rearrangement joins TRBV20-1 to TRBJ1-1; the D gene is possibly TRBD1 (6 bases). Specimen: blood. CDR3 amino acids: CSASGGPSTEAFF. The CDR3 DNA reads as TGCAGTGCTAGCGGGGGCCCTTCTACTGAAGCTTTCTTT.